The T cell receptor (beta chain) described here comes from a study of T cell repertoires in cytomegalovirus infection. Study-level information: CMV epitopes that were recently identified and HLA-C-restricted were used alongside well-studied HLA-B-restricted ones. Signatures in public TCR beta sequences pointed to both CMV infection and matching HLA type.

TCRdb reprocessed the reads via MiXCR and lists one record per CDR3 protein. The sample contains around 200,000 distinct CDR3 sequences, 30% to 45% of which appear only once. This clonotype was counted many times. The target antigen is unknown. After removal of 0 bases from V and 3 bases from J, the junction contained 6 bases not matched to a gene. The CDR3 is made up of 17 amino acids. Germline V gene data show CDR1 as MNHNY and CDR2 as SVGAGI (reference sequence). This sequence originates from a human donor in good health (CMV status not recorded). Some clones in this sample may be carry-over from other donors' samples. The sample was CD8+ T cells from cultured PBMCs, taken from culture after CMV antigen stimulation. The chain uses TRBV6-6 and TRBJ2-1, with 9 bases identical to TRBD2. CDR3 nucleotides: TGTGCCAGCAGTTACTCGGCCGCGGGAGGGCACTACAATGAGCAGTTCTTC. This encodes CASSYSAAGGHYNEQFF.